The 25 T cell receptor beta chains below were found in one sample sequenced in a study of blood T cell repertoires in COVID-19. Only in-frame clones appear in the TCRdb table, and some are missing; sequencing was by immunoSEQ multiplex PCR. The sample lists some 120,000 clones, roughly nine tenths occurring once. The specimen was peripheral blood. The receptors were gathered from a man in his fifties or sixties with active COVID-19.

The J gene is TRBJ2-2, the V gene TRBV5-6, with 7 nucleotides matching TRBD1. The CDR3 loop spans 16 amino acids. Germline trimming cut 1 base from V and 6 bases from J; bases unmatched to any gene: 9. The germline CDR1 and CDR2 sequences are SGHDT and YYEEEE. The CDR3: CASSLSNYRGSGELFF. The CDR3 DNA sequence: TGTGCCAGCAGCTTGAGTAACTACAGGGGTTCCGGGGAGCTGTTTTTT.

The table lists this clone with a count of one. The CDR3 nucleotides are TGTGCCAGCACATCAGGGGGCCATAATCAGCCCCAGCATTTT. Protein sequence: CASTSGGHNQPQHF. V is TRBV6-6 and J is TRBJ1-5; 8 bases fit TRBD1. This CDR3 comprises 14 residues. Germline V gene data show CDR1 as MNHNY and CDR2 as SVGAGI (reference sequence). The V segment lost 7 bases and the J segment 4 bases; nucleotides outside the gene matches: 6.

This rearrangement joins TRBV5-1 to TRBJ2-6; tentative D call: TRBD1 (6 bases). V lost 3 bases, J lost 4 bases, and 17 bases lay in between. Germline CDR1 reads SGHRS; CDR2 reads YFSETQ. This CDR3 is built from 17 residues. CDR3 nucleotides: TGCGCCAGCAGCTCGGGACACAGCTCTGAAGGGGCCAACGTCCTGACTTTC. It is translated as CASSSGHSSEGANVLTF.

The gene calls are TRBV12-3 or TRBV12-4 and TRBJ2-7, with TRBD2 as a possible D gene (5 bases). The CDR3 is 13 amino acids. Trimming removed 5 bases from V and 2 bases from J, with 10 bases in between. This CDR3 is CASSTDYPYEQYV. CDR3 DNA: TGTGCCAGCAGTACCGACTATCCCTACGAGCAGTACGTC.

The rearrangement links TRBV15 to TRBJ2-1, with 12 bases aligning to TRBD2. Per the germline V gene, CDR1 is LNHNV and CDR2 is YYDKDF (reference sequence). Trimming removed 3 bases from V and 7 bases from J; junction bases left unmatched: 7. The CDR3 spans 16 residues. CDR3 protein: CATSRAGLAGKNEQFF. For the CDR3, the DNA is TGTGCCACCAGCAGGGCCGGACTAGCGGGGAAGAATGAGCAGTTCTTC.

The chain combines TRBV11-2 with TRBJ2-3; maybe TRBD1 (6 bases). Looked up from germline, CDR1 is SGHAT and CDR2 is FQNNGV. V was shortened by 5 bases and J by 4 bases, with 10 bases between the two germline ends. CDR3 length equals 13 residues. CDR3 sequence: CASSPRGSDTQYF. For the CDR3, the DNA is TGTGCCAGCAGCCCCAGGGGTTCAGATACGCAGTATTTT.

V usage is TRBV19 and J usage is TRBJ2-1; D may be TRBD2 (6 bases). With 0 bases removed from V and 8 bases from J, the gap between germline ends came to 20 bases. The CDR3 totals 17 residues. Germline CDR1 and CDR2: LNHDA and SQIVND (reference sequence). The CDR3 nucleotides read TGTGCCAGTAGTATAGAAGGGCGGGAAGGGCTGAGCGATGAGCAGTTCTTC. It specifies CASSIEGREGLSDEQFF.

The chain is built from TRBV2 and TRBJ2-1; D is possibly TRBD1 (5 bases). The CDR3 spans 16 residues. Germline CDR1 reads SNHLY; CDR2 reads FYNNEI. V was pared by 1 base and J by 4 bases, with 14 bases between. CDR3 DNA: TGTGCCAGCAGTGAAGGCGGTCAAGCAGGGTACAATGAGCAGTTCTTC. Its translation is CASSEGGQAGYNEQFF.

The chain combines TRBV30 with TRBJ1-2; the match to TRBD1 covers 9 bases. CDR3 length equals 15 residues. The trim removed 1 base at V and 5 bases at J, leaving 8 bases unmatched. Per germline, CDR1 GTSNPN and CDR2 SVGIG (reference sequence). The CDR3 nucleotides are TGTGCCTGGAGTGCCACAGGGGGCGCGTGGTATGGCTACACCTTC. Protein product: CAWSATGGAWYGYTF.

V and J are TRBV11-2 and TRBJ1-1; 8 nucleotides match TRBD1. The V gene's germline CDR1 is SGHAT and CDR2 FQNNGV. The CDR3 has 17 residues. Unmatched junction bases numbered 9, after V lost 1 base and J lost 2 bases. The CDR3 bases are TGTGCCAGCAGCTTAGGACAGGGGTTCAGGGCAAACACTGAAGCTTTCTTT. Translated: CASSLGQGFRANTEAFF.

The V gene is TRBV5-1, the J gene TRBJ2-5; 10 bases are shared with TRBD1. Germline V gives CDR1 SGHRS, CDR2 YFSETQ. Unmatched junction bases numbered 7, after V lost 4 bases and J lost 1 base. This CDR3 spans 16 amino acids. CDR3 in DNA: TGCGCCAGCAGCCCCCGGGACAGGGGACGCCAAGAGACCCAGTACTTC. This codes for CASSPRDRGRQETQYF.

V usage is TRBV7-6 and J usage is TRBJ2-3, with D possibly TRBD1 on 6 matching bases. The ends were cut back, 4 bases at V and 2 bases at J, with 13 bases in the middle. CDR3 length: 15 residues. Germline V lookup: CDR1 SGHVS, CDR2 FNYEAQ. CDR3 amino acids: CASSSRQALTDTQYF. CDR3 DNA: TGTGCCAGCAGCTCCAGACAGGCCCTCACAGATACGCAGTATTTT.

This clone was found many times. The gene calls are TRBV6-5 and TRBJ2-5, with 7 positions matching TRBD2. The CDR3 extends over 14 amino acids. The trim removed 8 bases at V and 1 base at J, leaving 7 bases unmatched. The V gene's germline CDR1 is MNHEY and CDR2 SVGAGI. CDR3 in DNA: TGTGCCAGCTCCCCGGGAGGCTTCCAAGAGACCCAGTACTTC. Protein product: CASSPGGFQETQYF.

V usage is TRBV2 and J usage is TRBJ1-5, with a weak D call TRBD1 (5 bases). Trimming took off 3 bases at V and 8 bases at J, with 14 bases between the two ends. The length of the CDR3 is 14 residues. CDR1 and CDR2 from the germline V gene are SNHLY and FYNNEI. CDR3 loop: CASSDPGPYKPQHF. The CDR3 bases are TGTGCCAGCAGTGATCCAGGGCCTTATAAGCCCCAGCATTTT. Filled out from reference TRBV2 and TRBJ1-5, the complete variable domain reads EPEVTQTPSHQVTQMGQEVILRCVPISNHLYFYWYRQILGQKVEFLVSFYNNEISEKSEIFDDQFSVERPDGSNFTLKIRSTKLEDSAMYFCASSDPGPYKPQHFGDGTRLSIL.

DNA for the CDR3: TGTGCCAGCAGCTCCTATAACAGGGGGAGCTTAAGCCAGCCCCAGCATTTT. It translates to CASSSYNRGSLSQPQHF. The rearrangement links TRBV5-6 to TRBJ1-5, with 8 bases lining up with TRBD1. From germline, CDR1 is SGHDT and CDR2 YYEEEE. This CDR3 has 17 amino acids. Unmatched junction bases numbered 15, after V lost 3 bases and J lost 7 bases.

The rearrangement uses TRBV5-4 and TRBJ2-3; 8 bases are shared with TRBD2. The CDR3 totals 15 residues. The germline V gene encodes CDR1 SGHNT and CDR2 YYREEE (reference sequence). V trimming: 4 bases; J trimming: 5 bases; junction bases outside the gene matches: 9. The CDR3 nucleotides are TGTGCCAGCAGCCCGGGGGGGCGGGGGGAAGATACGCAGTATTTT. Residues: CASSPGGRGEDTQYF.

This sequence joins TRBV11-3 and TRBJ2-7; no clear D gene. Per germline, CDR1 SGHNT and CDR2 YENEEA. The V gene lost 5 bases and the J gene lost 4 bases, with 15 bases spanning the gap. The CDR3 is made up of 14 amino acids. The DNA of the CDR3 is TGTGCCAGCAGCGGTCGATCTGGGCTTTACGAGCAGTACGTC. It translates to CASSGRSGLYEQYV.

The CDR3 spells CASRLITGTGELFF. CDR3 DNA: TGTGCCAGCAGACTTATAACAGGGACCGGGGAGCTGTTTTTT. This chain uses TRBV2 with TRBJ2-2, with D possibly TRBD1 on 6 matching bases. Germline V lookup: CDR1 SNHLY, CDR2 FYNNEI. This CDR3 contains 14 residues. The V end lost 6 bases, the J end lost 5 bases, and 13 bases lay between the germline ends.

Details on this clone: Other DNA sequences within the sample encode an identical CDR3. The V gene is TRBV30, the J gene TRBJ2-5; 11 bases match TRBD1. The CDR3 consists of 15 residues. Per the germline V gene, CDR1 is GTSNPN and CDR2 is SVGIG (reference sequence). After removal of 0 bases from V and 4 bases from J, the junction contained 4 bases not matched to a gene. The CDR3 DNA reads TGTGCCTGGAGTGTTCGGACAGGGGGCCGAGAGACCCAGTACTTC. Its translation is CAWSVRTGGRETQYF.

A single count supports this clone. This chain links TRBV5-5 with TRBJ2-2, with 10 bases that match TRBD1. This CDR3 region has 15 residues. Trimming took 5 bases from V and 6 from J; bases not matched to a gene: 7. Germline V gene lookup returns CDR1 SGHKS and CDR2 YYEKEE (reference sequence). CDR3 nucleotides: TGTGCCAGCAGTCCCCGACAGGGGGCCTCCGGGGAGCTGTTTTTT. Protein: CASSPRQGASGELFF.

J is TRBJ2-2 and V is TRBV19; TRBD1 agrees at 7 bases. There are 14 residues in the CDR3. Germline V gene lookup returns CDR1 LNHDA and CDR2 SQIVND (reference sequence). The ends lost 6 bases at V and 3 bases at J; junction bases unmatched: 4. The CDR3 here is CASSEQGYTGELFF. In DNA, the CDR3 is TGTGCCAGTAGCGAACAGGGGTACACCGGGGAGCTGTTTTTT.

The rearrangement joins TRBV6-5 to TRBJ1-2, with 8 bases fitting TRBD1. In germline, CDR1 is MNHEY, CDR2 SVGAGI. After removal of 6 bases from V and 3 bases from J, the junction contained 3 bases not matched to a gene. The length of the CDR3 is 13 residues. This CDR3 is CASRAGQDYGYTF. In DNA form, the CDR3 reads TGTGCCAGCAGGGCGGGACAGGACTATGGCTACACCTTC.

The chain carries TRBV5-1 and TRBJ2-3; 8 bases align to TRBD1. This CDR3 has 18 residues. Germline CDR1 is SGHRS and CDR2 is YFSETQ. V shed 4 bases and J 0 bases; nucleotides not matched to a gene: 13. The CDR3 is CASSTGQGGGSSTDTQYF. CDR3 nucleotides: TGCGCCAGCAGCACCGGACAGGGTGGGGGGTCTAGCACAGATACGCAGTATTTT.

This chain links TRBV12-3 or TRBV12-4 with TRBJ2-3, with D perhaps TRBD2 (6 bases). Trimming shortened V by 6 bases and J by 0 bases, and 7 bases separated the two germline ends. The CDR3 is made up of 13 amino acids. CDR3 residues: CASRGTSTDTQYF. CDR3 nucleotides: TGTGCCAGCAGAGGGACTAGCACAGATACGCAGTATTTT.

V usage is TRBV19 and J usage is TRBJ1-2, with 12 positions matching TRBD1. After removal of 7 bases from V and 5 bases from J, the junction contained 8 bases not matched to a gene. CDR3 length: 15 residues. Germline V gene lookup returns CDR1 LNHDA and CDR2 SQIVND (reference sequence). CDR3 region: CASTPRDRGLYGYTF. CDR3 nucleotide sequence: TGTGCCAGTACTCCCCGGGACAGGGGGCTTTATGGCTACACCTTC.